What follows are 20 T cell receptor beta chains derived from one specimen sequenced in a study of identical twins. TCRdb re-called the 5' RACE reads with MiXCR, one entry per CDR3 protein. The data show roughly 260,000 distinct CDR3 sequences, with more than 12% seen just once and around 8.9% held by the top ten. Sequencing used memory (CD45RO+) T cells sorted from blood. The receptors were gathered from a woman aged 18 to 35 in good health.

The gene calls are TRBV21-1 and TRBJ1-6. TRBV21-1 is a documented pseudogene. The CDR3 spans 18 residues. The CDR3 DNA reads TGTGCCAGCAGCGCCCTCAGGTGGGGGACGGTGTGGTATTCACCCCTCCACTTT. Its translation is CASSALRWGTVWYSPLHF.

Concerning this clonotype: Just one base apart from a much larger clone, this may be a read error. V gene TRBV3-1 combines with J gene TRBJ2-4, with D perhaps TRBD1 (6 bases). The germline V gene encodes CDR1 LGHDT and CDR2 YNNKEL (reference sequence). V dropped 7 bases and J dropped 8 bases, with 24 bases sitting between them. CDR3 length: 16 amino acids. The DNA for the CDR3 is TGTGCCAGCACCCCAGCCCTTGACAGGACGACTGACATTCAGTACTTC. Protein: CASTPALDRTTDIQYF.

V and J are TRBV7-9 and TRBJ2-2, with TRBD1 as a possible D gene (6 bases). The CDR3 covers 16 residues. With 4 bases removed from V and 2 bases from J, the gap between germline ends came to 14 bases. Germline CDR1 and CDR2: SEHNR and FQNEAQ (reference sequence). The CDR3 DNA sequence: TGTGCCAGCAGCTCGACTCGGGACACTAACACCGGGGAGCTGTTTTTT. This gives the protein CASSSTRDTNTGELFF. The full variable domain, completed using reference TRBV7-9 and TRBJ2-2, is DTGVSQNPRHKITKRGQNVTFRCDPISEHNRLYWYRQTLGQGPEFLTYFQNEAQLEKSRLLSDRFSAERPKGSFSTLEIQRTEQGDSAMYLCASSSTRDTNTGELFFGEGSRLTVL.

V gene TRBV11-2 combines with J gene TRBJ2-1, with a possible D match to TRBD2 (5 bases). Between the trimmed V and J ends, which lost 5 bases and 0 bases, there was a span of 23 bases. In germline, CDR1 is SGHAT, CDR2 FQNNGV. The CDR3 sequence is 19 residues long. The CDR3 nucleotides read TGTGCCAGCAGCCCCCGTCGGGGAGCTGCGGGCTACTCCTACAATGAGCAGTTCTTC. Translation gives CASSPRRGAAGYSYNEQFF.

The CDR3 bases are TGCAGTGCTAAGTTGGACCGAGCCTACGAGCAGTACTTC. This sequence encodes CSAKLDRAYEQYF. The J gene is TRBJ2-7, the V gene TRBV20-1, with no clear D. The V end lost 4 bases, the J end lost 2 bases, and 12 bases lay between the germline ends. Germline CDR1 DFQATT, CDR2 SNEGSKA (reference sequence). The CDR3 contains 13 residues.

This chain links TRBV7-3 with TRBJ1-1; a possible D gene is TRBD1 (5 bases). CDR1 and CDR2 from the germline V gene are SGHTA and FQGTGA. The CDR3 loop spans 15 amino acids. Deletions cut 1 base from V and 6 bases from J, with 15 bases between. CDR3 DNA sequence: TGTGCCAGCAGCTTAATAACCGTAGGGGCCCCTGAAGCTTTCTTT. Protein sequence: CASSLITVGAPEAFF.

The chain has TRBV15 and TRBJ2-7, with TRBD2 identical over 12 bases. CDR3 length: 15 residues. With V trimmed by 0 bases and J by 6 bases, 3 bases remained unmatched. CDR1 is LNHNV and CDR2 is YYDKDF in the germline V gene (reference sequence). The CDR3 coding sequence is TGTGCCACCAGCAGAGAAATACTAGCGGGAGGCGAGCAGTACTTC. Its protein is CATSREILAGGEQYF.

This clonotype was seen a few times. The genes are TRBV13 and TRBJ1-1, with D unresolved. V was cut by 1 base and J by 5 bases, with 8 bases left in between. Germline loops: CDR1 PRHDT, CDR2 FYEKMQ (reference sequence). The CDR3 is 13 residues long. CDR3 sequence reads: CASSLDQVTEAFF. The CDR3, as DNA: TGTGCCAGCAGCTTAGATCAGGTTACTGAAGCTTTCTTT.

The chain couples TRBV6-1 to TRBJ1-1, with D hard to call. Deletions cut 2 bases from V and 7 bases from J, with 11 bases between. The CDR3 sequence is 13 residues long. CDR1 MNHNS and CDR2 SASEGT come from the germline V gene. This CDR3 is CASSEHPGVEAFF. The CDR3 DNA follows: TGTGCCAGCAGTGAACACCCTGGGGTTGAAGCTTTCTTT.

This clonotype was found many times. The genes are TRBV6-1 and TRBJ2-7, with 7 positions matching TRBD2. Germline CDR1 MNHNS, CDR2 SASEGT. This CDR3 has 14 amino acids. With V trimmed by 11 bases and J by 2 bases, 12 bases remained unmatched. CDR3 amino acids: CASTPREAPYEQYF. CDR3 coding DNA: TGTGCCTCTACGCCCCGGGAGGCCCCCTACGAGCAGTACTTC.

Of note for this clonotype: A single base separates this from a much larger clone, so it may be a read error. The gene calls are TRBV10-3 and TRBJ2-2; D may be TRBD1 (6 bases). The V gene lost 10 bases and the J gene lost 1 base, with 13 bases spanning the gap. The CDR3 covers 14 residues. CDR1 ENHRY and CDR2 SYGVKD come from the germline V gene. CDR3 DNA: TGTGCCACCTACGACAGGAGGAACACCGGGGAGCTGTTTTTT. Amino acids: CATYDRRNTGELFF.

There are a few counts of this clonotype. The chain is built from TRBV29-1 and TRBJ2-7; 7 bases fit TRBD1. The CDR3 runs to 12 residues. Unmatched junction bases numbered 7, after V lost 8 bases and J lost 3 bases. CDR1 and CDR2 from the germline V gene are SQVTM and ANQGSEA. CDR3 protein: CSIAHRGYEQYF. Here the CDR3 DNA reads TGCAGCATAGCCCACAGGGGCTACGAGCAGTACTTC.

The chain uses TRBV29-1 and TRBJ2-3, with TRBD2 as a possible D gene (7 bases). V was clipped by 4 bases and J by 1 base, with 12 bases between them. There are 14 residues in the CDR3. Germline assignment: CDR1 SQVTM and CDR2 ANQGSEA. CDR3 sequence: CSVVGGRGTDTQYF. CDR3 sequence (DNA): TGCAGCGTTGTCGGGGGGCGTGGCACAGATACGCAGTATTTT.

The CDR3 loop is CAGRGGGYEQYF. CDR3 nucleotide sequence: TGTGCCGGGCGTGGGGGAGGTTACGAGCAGTACTTC. The chain carries TRBV2 and TRBJ2-7; tentatively, D is TRBD2 (6 bases). V was clipped by 11 bases and J by 4 bases, with 15 bases between them. Germline assignment: CDR1 SNHLY and CDR2 FYNNEI. The CDR3 extends over 12 amino acids.

This clonotype was detected ten times or more. V gene TRBV5-1 combines with J gene TRBJ1-1; 9 nucleotides match TRBD1. Germline lookup yields CDR1 SGHRS and CDR2 YFSETQ. V was clipped by 4 bases and J by 5 bases; unmatched bases: 3. This CDR3 has 13 residues. CDR3 coding DNA: TGCGCCAGCAGCCAAGGGACAGGGACTGAAGCTTTCTTT. It translates to CASSQGTGTEAFF.

To note about this clonotype: This may stem from a read error, because a much larger clone lies one nucleotide away. The chain combines TRBV20-1 with TRBJ1-4, with 7 bases identical to TRBD1. Germline V CDR1 and CDR2: DFQATT, SNEGSKA (reference sequence). This CDR3 region has 17 residues. The CDR3 sequence is CCARDKNSRGLREKLFF. The CDR3 DNA is TGCTGTGCTAGAGATAAAAATTCAAGGGGGCTACGCGAAAAACTGTTTTTT.

The chain couples TRBV18 to TRBJ2-1; 8 nucleotides match TRBD2. The V gene end was trimmed by 0 bases and the J gene end by 2 bases; junction bases not matched to a gene: 3. The CDR3 sequence is 16 residues long. Per the germline V gene, CDR1 is KGHSH and CDR2 is LQKENI. CDR3 bases: TGTGCCAGCTCACCACCGGCGGGAGGAACCTACAATGAGCAGTTCTTC. Its translation is CASSPPAGGTYNEQFF.

The sample holds many counts of this clonotype. The chain joins TRBV7-3 to TRBJ2-2, with unresolved D. There are 13 residues in the CDR3. CDR1 is SGHTA, CDR2 FQGTGA, per germline. With 2 bases removed from V and 4 bases from J, the gap between germline ends came to 5 bases. The CDR3 loop is CASSLESTGELFF. The CDR3 DNA reads as TGTGCCAGCAGCTTAGAAAGCACCGGGGAGCTGTTTTTT.

This clonotype was seen ten or more times. V gene TRBV12-3 or TRBV12-4 combines with J gene TRBJ1-1; 7 bases map to TRBD1. This CDR3 has 15 residues. J lost 0 bases, V lost 6 bases, and 7 bases had no gene match. Here the CDR3 DNA reads TGTGCCAGCAGCCCCCAGGGGGAGATGAACACTGAAGCTTTCTTT. Protein: CASSPQGEMNTEAFF.

The genes are TRBV7-2 and TRBJ1-2, with TRBD1 as a possible D gene (5 bases). The germline V gene has CDR1 SGHTA and CDR2 FQGNSA. This CDR3 region has 14 residues. V was shortened by 1 base and J by 4 bases, with 10 bases between the two germline ends. This CDR3 reads CASSLVGGRYGYTF. CDR3 nucleotides: TGTGCCAGCAGCTTAGTCGGGGGACGCTATGGCTACACCTTC.